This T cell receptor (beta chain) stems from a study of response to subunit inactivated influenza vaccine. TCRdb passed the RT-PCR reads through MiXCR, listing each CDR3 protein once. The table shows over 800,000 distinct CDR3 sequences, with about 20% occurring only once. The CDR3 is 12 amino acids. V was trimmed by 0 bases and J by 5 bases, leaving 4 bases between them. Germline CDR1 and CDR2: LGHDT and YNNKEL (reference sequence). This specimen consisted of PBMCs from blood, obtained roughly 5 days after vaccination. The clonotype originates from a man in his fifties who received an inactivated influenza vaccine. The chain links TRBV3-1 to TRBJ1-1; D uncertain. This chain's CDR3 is CASSQDLTEAFF. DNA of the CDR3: TGTGCCAGCAGCCAAGATCTGACTGAAGCTTTCTTT. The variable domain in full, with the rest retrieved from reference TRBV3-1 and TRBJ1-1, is DTAVSQTPKYLVTQMGNDKSIKCEQNLGHDTMYWYKQDSKKFLKIMFSYNNKELIINETVPNRFSPKSPDKAHLNLHINSLELGDSAVYFCASSQDLTEAFFGQGTRLTVV.